These 24 T cell receptor beta chains came from one sample sequenced in a study of T cells after yellow fever vaccination. TCRdb called the 5' RACE reads again in MiXCR, with one record for every CDR3 protein. This sample has 300,000 to 400,000 distinct CDR3 sequences, with 8.7% found just once. Here the sequenced sample was PBMCs, taken on the day of the first yellow fever vaccination. The receptors derive from a man aged 18 to 35 who received the YFV17D yellow fever vaccine.

The chain recombines TRBV7-8 with TRBJ2-1; 9 bases match TRBD1. V gave up 7 bases and J gave up 15 bases; unmatched junction bases: 22. CDR3 length: 16 amino acids. Germline V CDR1 and CDR2: SGHVS, FQNEAQ. The CDR3 protein is CASTGGGTGFMVYRFF. In DNA form, the CDR3 reads TGTGCCAGCACCGGAGGGGGGACAGGGTTCATGGTTTATCGGTTCTTC.

This clonotype showed up just a few times. This chain uses TRBV5-1 with TRBJ2-7; D uncertain. V lost 5 bases to trimming and J lost 3 bases, with 12 bases between them. CDR3 length equals 13 residues. Germline values: CDR1 SGHRS, CDR2 YFSETQ. CDR3 sequence (DNA): TGCGCCAGCAGTCGGACGGATTTCTACGAGCAGTACTTC. Amino acid sequence: CASSRTDFYEQYF.

The chain carries TRBV7-6 and TRBJ2-5; D gene ambiguous. V shed 6 bases and J shed 1 base, with 15 bases lying between them. This CDR3 contains 15 residues. The V gene's germline CDR1 is SGHVS and CDR2 FNYEAQ. As DNA, the CDR3 is TGTGCCAGCAGGGATAGGAAGAGGTCCCAAGAGACCCAGTACTTC. This codes for CASRDRKRSQETQYF.

The chain combines TRBV7-9 with TRBJ2-5; TRBD1 aligns across 7 bases. The CDR3 extends over 14 amino acids. Germline CDR1 reads SEHNR; CDR2 reads FQNEAQ (reference sequence). V was clipped by 5 bases and J by 3 bases; unmatched bases: 6. As DNA, the CDR3 is TGTGCCAGCAGCACCAAGCAGGGGGAAGAGACCCAGTACTTC. This encodes CASSTKQGEETQYF.

This chain links TRBV12-3 or TRBV12-4 with TRBJ2-7; no firm D call. V was pared by 5 bases and J by 5 bases, with 10 bases between. The CDR3 is made up of 12 amino acids. The CDR3 here is CASSIGQHEQYF. CDR3 nucleotide sequence: TGTGCCAGCAGTATCGGGCAGCACGAGCAGTACTTC.

This clonotype was observed many times. V gene TRBV7-9 combines with J gene TRBJ2-5; D gene unclear. V lost 3 bases and J lost 3, with 11 bases in between. This CDR3 comprises 14 residues. Germline CDR1 and CDR2: SEHNR and FQNEAQ (reference sequence). CDR3 in DNA: TGTGCCAGCAGCTTCCGGGCCGTGAAAGAGACCCAGTACTTC. This codes for CASSFRAVKETQYF.

The chain carries TRBV7-2 and TRBJ1-2; D is uncertain. The CDR3 contains 14 residues. With 4 bases removed from V and 1 base from J, the gap between germline ends came to 10 bases. CDR1 is SGHTA, CDR2 FQGNSA, per germline. The CDR3 spells CASSWAEHNYGYTF. In DNA form, the CDR3 reads TGTGCCAGCAGCTGGGCGGAACATAACTATGGCTACACCTTC.

The chain is built from TRBV28 and TRBJ1-2; D may be TRBD1 (5 bases). V lost 7 bases, J lost 1 base, and 19 bases lay in between. Germline V lookup: CDR1 MDHEN, CDR2 SYDVKM. The CDR3 loop spans 16 amino acids. DNA for the CDR3: TGTGCCAGCACAGTGGCCAGCGCGGGGGGTAACTATGGCTACACCTTC. The encoded protein is CASTVASAGGNYGYTF.

The genes are TRBV5-1 and TRBJ2-5, with D possibly TRBD1 on 6 matching bases. The germline V gene encodes CDR1 SGHRS and CDR2 YFSETQ. The V and J ends lost 2 bases and 5 bases respectively, with 13 bases between them. The length of the CDR3 is 14 residues. The CDR3 DNA reads as TGCGCCAGCAGCTTCTCAGGGGAGATGGAGACCCAGTACTTC. The encoded protein is CASSFSGEMETQYF.

V is TRBV6-1 and J is TRBJ2-2; 7 bases align to TRBD1. This CDR3 is built from 14 residues. J was trimmed by 4 bases and V by 4 bases; bases with no gene match: 3. CDR1 and CDR2 from the germline V gene are MNHNS and SASEGT. The CDR3 region is CASSAGGSTGELFF. The CDR3 DNA reads TGTGCCAGCAGTGCAGGGGGTAGCACCGGGGAGCTGTTTTTT.

This clonotype was detected many times. The genes are TRBV6-5 and TRBJ1-1; the D is unclear. CDR3 length: 13 residues. Germline V lookup: CDR1 MNHEY, CDR2 SVGAGI. The V end lost 0 bases, the J end lost 7 bases, and 9 bases lay between the germline ends. The CDR3 region has the DNA TGTGCCAGCAGTTACTCGAAGCACCATGAAGCTTTCTTT. Residues: CASSYSKHHEAFF.

Many counts were recorded for this clonotype. The CDR3 is CASSLGDRAGETQYF. The DNA for the CDR3 is TGTGCCAGCAGCTTAGGGGACAGGGCAGGAGAGACCCAGTACTTC. The rearrangement joins TRBV5-6 to TRBJ2-5; 9 bases map to TRBD1. CDR3 length: 15 amino acids. The germline CDR1 and CDR2 sequences are SGHDT and YYEEEE. The V and J ends lost 2 bases and 4 bases, in that order; junction bases with no gene match: 6. Full variable domain (outside the CDR3, taken from reference TRBV5-6 and TRBJ2-5): DAGVTQSPTHLIKTRGQQVTLRCSPKSGHDTVSWYQQALGQGPQFIFQYYEEEERQRGNFPDRFSGHQFPNYSSELNVNALLLGDSALYLCASSLGDRAGETQYFGPGTRLLVL.

The genes are TRBV3-1 and TRBJ1-1; 10 nucleotides line up with TRBD1. Germline V gene lookup returns CDR1 LGHDT and CDR2 YNNKEL (reference sequence). The V segment lost 4 bases and the J segment 4 bases; nucleotides outside the gene matches: 12. The CDR3 runs 17 residues. In nucleotides, the CDR3 is TGTGCCAGCAGCCCCGACAGGGGGCTGTTATGGCGCACTGAAGCTTTCTTT. This translates into CASSPDRGLLWRTEAFF.

This clonotype came up a few times. The chain employs TRBV7-2 and TRBJ2-5; TRBD1 is a possible D gene (5 bases). Germline V CDR1 and CDR2: SGHTA, FQGNSA. The CDR3 is made up of 14 amino acids. The V gene lost 5 bases and the J gene lost 3 bases, with 13 bases spanning the gap. The CDR3, as DNA: TGTGCCAGCAGCCCTACAGTCAGGGAAGAGACCCAGTACTTC. Translation gives CASSPTVREETQYF.

This clonotype came up a few times. V usage is TRBV6-5 and J usage is TRBJ1-1; tentative D call: TRBD1 (5 bases). The germline CDR1 and CDR2 sequences are MNHEY and SVGAGI. Trimming left V 2 bases short and J 1 base short, with 14 bases between. This CDR3 region has 16 residues. The CDR3 loop is CASSYGLRGANTEAFF. Here the CDR3 DNA reads TGTGCCAGCAGTTACGGTCTGAGGGGCGCGAACACTGAAGCTTTCTTT.

This clonotype was observed many times. This sequence joins TRBV12-3 or TRBV12-4 and TRBJ2-6; no definite D call. This CDR3 spans 13 amino acids. V was pared by 4 bases and J by 2 bases, with 3 bases between. This CDR3 reads CASSSAGANVLTF. CDR3 nucleotide sequence: TGTGCCAGCAGTTCTGCTGGGGCCAACGTCCTGACTTTC.

The chain couples TRBV6-2 or TRBV6-3 to TRBJ1-4; D perhaps matches TRBD1 (5 bases). Germline V lookup: CDR1 MNHEY, CDR2 SVGEGT. Deletions cut 0 bases from V and 6 bases from J, with 20 bases between. The CDR3 runs to 18 residues. CDR3 loop: CASSYSRRGLAGDEKLFF. CDR3 nucleotide sequence: TGTGCCAGCAGTTACTCACGACGGGGACTTGCGGGGGATGAAAAACTGTTTTTT.

This clonotype was seen only a few times. The chain combines TRBV7-3 with TRBJ2-2; D unclear. This CDR3 contains 15 residues. V was trimmed by 5 bases and J by 3 bases, leaving 13 bases between them. Looked up from germline, CDR1 is SGHTA and CDR2 is FQGTGA. The CDR3 DNA reads TGTGCCAGCAGCCCCCGAGGCCGGGACACCGGGGAGCTGTTTTTT. Amino acid sequence: CASSPRGRDTGELFF.

This clonotype was recorded a few times. The CDR3 here is CSVLLPGGSFSSYNEQFF. The CDR3 coding sequence is TGCAGCGTTTTACTCCCCGGGGGCTCTTTTAGCTCCTACAATGAGCAGTTCTTC. The rearrangement joins TRBV29-1 to TRBJ2-1; D may correspond to TRBD1 or TRBD2 (6 bases each). Germline CDR1 reads SQVTM; CDR2 reads ANQGSEA. V dropped 5 bases and J dropped 0 bases, with 23 bases sitting between them. The length of the CDR3 is 18 residues.

The chain is built from TRBV2 and TRBJ2-5; D remains ambiguous. This CDR3 is 16 amino acids long. Germline CDR1 SNHLY, CDR2 FYNNEI. V was cut by 5 bases and J by 5 bases, with 21 bases left in between. CDR3 bases: TGTGCCAGCAGTCCACTCCCCGCTACCTTAGGGGAGACCCAGTACTTC. It is translated as CASSPLPATLGETQYF.

This clonotype has only a few counts. J is TRBJ1-2 and V is TRBV20-1; 8 bases match TRBD1. The CDR3 loop spans 13 amino acids. From germline, CDR1 is DFQATT and CDR2 SNEGSKA (reference sequence). Germline trimming cut 3 bases from V and 8 bases from J; bases unmatched to any gene: 8. The CDR3 loop reads CSAREGQGWGYTF. The CDR3 coding sequence is TGCAGTGCTAGGGAAGGACAGGGCTGGGGCTACACCTTC.

This clonotype was detected only a few times. J is TRBJ2-1 and V is TRBV4-3; 7 bases align to TRBD2. CDR1 and CDR2 (germline): LGHNA, YSLEER. V shed 3 bases and J 8 bases; nucleotides not matched to a gene: 10. The CDR3 is made up of 15 amino acids. DNA of the CDR3: TGCGCCAGCAGCCAGGTAGCTAGCGGCTTGCATGAGCAGTTCTTC. Amino acids: CASSQVASGLHEQFF.

This clonotype has a handful of counts. The chain combines TRBV20-1 with TRBJ2-4; D perhaps matches TRBD2 (7 bases). Germline lookup yields CDR1 DFQATT and CDR2 SNEGSKA (reference sequence). V was clipped by 6 bases and J by 7 bases, with 22 bases between them. The CDR3 extends over 15 amino acids. CDR3 nucleotides: TGCAGTGCCCAAGGGGGGGAGGTACCTCGGAACATTCAGTACTTC. This translates into CSAQGGEVPRNIQYF.

This clonotype was seen a few times. V gene TRBV25-1 combines with J gene TRBJ2-5; TRBD2 matches at 8 bases. Trimming removed 3 bases from V and 4 bases from J; junction bases left unmatched: 4. Germline CDR1 MGHDK, CDR2 SYGVNS. The CDR3 extends over 14 amino acids. CDR3 DNA: TGTGCCAGCAGTGATACGGGGGGGGGAGAGACCCAGTACTTC. Its translation: CASSDTGGGETQYF.